This T cell receptor beta chain was captured by sequencing in a study of cytomegalovirus exposure and HLA in healthy donors. A multiplex PCR was run with 60 Vbeta primers and 13 Jbeta primers. Sequencing used immunoSEQ multiplex PCR; TCRdb keeps in-frame clones, though not all of them. The data show tens of thousands of clones, 35% to 50% seen once. Study findings and constraints: Donors belonging to an Asian-associated ancestry cluster reportedly showed fewer N-insertions in productive TCRs than the approximately 670-donor mean, according to what a later analysis found. Later analysis associated a missense DCLRE1C variant with TCR beta V- and J-gene trimming. An analysis was carried out at a later point. It showed that HLA-associated TCR beta chains were more clonally expanded than equally common non-associated chains.

Regarding donors, all were healthy bone marrow donors. Germline V gives CDR1 SGHRS, CDR2 YFSETQ. This CDR3 spans 14 amino acids. V dropped 7 bases and J dropped 4; count of bases not matched to a gene: 11. With respect to this clone: Its antigen is still unknown.

The V and J genes are TRBV5-1 and TRBJ2-7, with TRBD1 matching 7 bases. The receptor was isolated from a woman aged 45-65 years in good health and CMV-seronegative. What was sequenced was PBMCs. CDR3 in amino acids: CASAIQGTLYEQYF. The CDR3 DNA sequence: TGCGCCAGCGCGATACAGGGGACCCTTTACGAGCAGTACTTC.